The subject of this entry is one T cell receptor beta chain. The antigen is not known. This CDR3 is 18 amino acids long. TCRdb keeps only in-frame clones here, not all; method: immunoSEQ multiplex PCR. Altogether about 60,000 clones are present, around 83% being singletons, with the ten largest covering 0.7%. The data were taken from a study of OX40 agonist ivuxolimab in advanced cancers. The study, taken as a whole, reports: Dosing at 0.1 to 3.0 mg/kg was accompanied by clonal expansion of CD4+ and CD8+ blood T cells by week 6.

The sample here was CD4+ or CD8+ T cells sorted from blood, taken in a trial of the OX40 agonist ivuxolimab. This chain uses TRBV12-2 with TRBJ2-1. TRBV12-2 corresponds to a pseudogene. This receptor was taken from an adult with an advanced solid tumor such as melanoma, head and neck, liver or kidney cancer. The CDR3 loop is CASRLEGTLRSSYNEQFF. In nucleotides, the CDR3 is TGTGCAAGTCGCTTAGAGGGGACCCTACGGTCGTCCTACAATGAGCAGTTCTTC.